These 23 T cell receptor beta chains were sequenced from one sample in a study of cytomegalovirus exposure and HLA in healthy donors. Produced via immunoSEQ multiplex PCR; TCRdb's table is partial and in-frame only. The table lists some 140,000 clones, 86% of them singletons. The source material was PBMCs. The receptors originated from a man between 18 and 29 years old in good health and CMV-seropositive.

This chain joins TRBV2 and TRBJ2-5, with D perhaps matching TRBD2 (6 bases). There are 15 residues in the CDR3. V was pared by 7 bases and J by 2 bases, with 17 bases between. Germline CDR1 reads SNHLY; CDR2 reads FYNNEI. The CDR3 nucleotides read TGTGCCAGCATAATTGCCGGGGGTGGTCAAGAGACCCAGTACTTC. This translates into CASIIAGGGQETQYF.

Details on this clone: The same CDR3 can be traced to other DNA sequences in this sample. The chain combines TRBV7-2 with TRBJ1-2, with 8 bases fitting TRBD1. Trimming took 1 base from V and 8 from J; bases not matched to a gene: 6. The CDR3 totals 14 residues. Per germline, CDR1 SGHTA and CDR2 FQGNSA. The CDR3 DNA reads as TGTGCCAGCAGCTTAGGGCAGGGGGCGCGGGGCTACACCTTC. Residues: CASSLGQGARGYTF.

V is TRBV4-1 and J is TRBJ1-6, with 9 bases aligning to TRBD1. From germline, CDR1 is MGHRA and CDR2 YSYEKL. Unmatched junction bases numbered 9, after V lost 4 bases and J lost 5 bases. CDR3 length: 17 residues. This chain's CDR3 is CASSRPGQGPNNSPLHF. DNA of the CDR3: TGCGCCAGCAGCCGACCGGGACAGGGACCTAATAATTCACCCCTCCACTTT.

The chain links TRBV4-3 to TRBJ2-6, with D tentatively TRBD2 (5 bases). Germline CDR1 is LGHNA and CDR2 is YSLEER. This CDR3 contains 19 residues. Trimming stripped 0 bases from V and 4 bases from J, with 19 bases between. The CDR3 reads CASSQEGGREGAGANVLTF. CDR3 sequence (DNA): TGCGCCAGCAGCCAAGAAGGTGGCCGCGAGGGAGCCGGGGCCAACGTCCTGACTTTC.

This chain connects TRBV7-2 to TRBJ2-1; possible D gene TRBD2, 5 bases. The length of the CDR3 is 12 residues. V lost 3 bases, J lost 8 bases, and 8 bases lay in between. CDR1 is SGHTA, CDR2 FQGNSA, per germline. Written as DNA, the CDR3 is TGTGCCAGCAGCTTTTCCGGGGATGAGCAGTTCTTC. Protein: CASSFSGDEQFF.

V gene TRBV2 combines with J gene TRBJ2-5; TRBD2 agrees at 12 bases. This CDR3 contains 16 residues. CDR1 is SNHLY and CDR2 is FYNNEI in the germline V gene. V was pared by 4 bases and J by 2 bases, with 5 bases of the junction left unmatched. For the CDR3, the DNA is TGTGCCAGCAGTGTGCTAGCGGGGGGGCGACAAGAGACCCAGTACTTC. It codes for CASSVLAGGRQETQYF.

V gene TRBV19 combines with J gene TRBJ2-7, with 10 bases that match TRBD1. The CDR3 is 15 residues long. Germline trimming cut 4 bases from V and 5 bases from J; bases unmatched to any gene: 8. Germline V gives CDR1 LNHDA, CDR2 SQIVND (reference sequence). The CDR3 loop reads CASSTPGQGLNEQYF. CDR3 nucleotide sequence: TGTGCCAGTAGTACCCCGGGACAGGGGTTGAACGAGCAGTACTTC.

This clone has only one observation. The CDR3 loop is CASSKAGGVTDTQYF. CDR3 sequence (DNA): TGTGCCAGCAGCAAAGCGGGGGGCGTGACAGATACGCAGTATTTT. The chain carries TRBV7-3 and TRBJ2-3; TRBD2 matches 9 bases. The CDR3 is 15 amino acids. The V gene end was trimmed by 5 bases and the J gene end by 3 bases; junction bases not matched to a gene: 6. Per germline, CDR1 SGHTA and CDR2 FQGTGA.

The genes are TRBV7-2 and TRBJ2-7; 11 bases align to TRBD2. Trimming took 6 bases from V and 3 from J; bases not matched to a gene: 7. The length of the CDR3 is 15 residues. Germline loops: CDR1 SGHTA, CDR2 FQGNSA. The CDR3 protein is CASSNRLAGLYEQYF. The CDR3 DNA reads as TGTGCCAGCAGTAACCGACTAGCGGGACTCTACGAGCAGTACTTC.

The V and J genes are TRBV11-2 and TRBJ2-7; no clear D. Trimming took off 5 bases at V and 0 bases at J, with 14 bases between the two ends. CDR1 is SGHAT and CDR2 is FQNNGV in the germline V gene. The CDR3 is 15 residues long. CDR3 protein: CASSPGPDSSYEQYF. Here the CDR3 DNA reads TGTGCCAGCAGCCCAGGCCCGGATAGCTCCTACGAGCAGTACTTC.

V is TRBV4-1 and J is TRBJ1-4, with 12 bases lining up with TRBD1. Germline lookup yields CDR1 MGHRA and CDR2 YSYEKL. V dropped 0 bases and J dropped 8; count of bases not matched to a gene: 7. This CDR3 spans 17 amino acids. The CDR3 nucleotides are TGCGCCAGCAGCCAAGATCCCCCGGGACAGGGGGCGGAAAAACTGTTTTTT. Its protein is CASSQDPPGQGAEKLFF.

The chain combines TRBV7-2 with TRBJ1-5; no definite D call. Germline lookup yields CDR1 SGHTA and CDR2 FQGNSA. Trimming stripped 2 bases from V and 7 bases from J, with 9 bases between. The CDR3 runs 13 residues. The CDR3: CASSLSRRQPQHF. DNA of the CDR3: TGTGCCAGCAGCTTAAGTCGGCGGCAGCCCCAGCATTTT.

V usage is TRBV4-1 and J usage is TRBJ2-3, with D perhaps matching TRBD2 (6 bases). Germline loops: CDR1 MGHRA, CDR2 YSYEKL. This CDR3 has 18 residues. The V end was cut by 1 base, the J end by 0 bases, with 17 bases between. CDR3 sequence (DNA): TGCGCCAGCAGCCAAGTGGGATCCGGGGGTTCTAGCACAGATACGCAGTATTTT. Its translation: CASSQVGSGGSSTDTQYF.

The chain uses TRBV28 and TRBJ1-5; no reliable D call. Germline assignment: CDR1 MDHEN and CDR2 SYDVKM. Trimming took off 4 bases at V and 1 base at J, with 17 bases between the two ends. The CDR3 is made up of 17 amino acids. Here the CDR3 reads CASSSPRGSASNQPQHF. CDR3 nucleotide sequence: TGTGCCAGCAGTTCCCCCCGGGGATCGGCAAGCAATCAGCCCCAGCATTTT. The full variable domain, with the rest looked up from reference TRBV28 and TRBJ1-5, is DVKVTQSSRYLVKRTGEKVFLECVQDMDHENMFWYRQDPGLGLRLIYFSYDVKMKEKGDIPEGYSVSREKKERFSLILESASTNQTSMYLCASSSPRGSASNQPQHFGDGTRLSIL.

This clone was observed a single time. The chain combines TRBV7-2 with TRBJ2-2; 13 positions match TRBD2. With 3 bases clipped from V and 4 bases from J, the junction kept 2 bases outside the gene matches. CDR3 size: 16 residues. Germline V gene lookup returns CDR1 SGHTA and CDR2 FQGNSA. The CDR3 nucleotides are TGTGCCAGCAGCTTCGGACTAGCGGGGGTCACCGGGGAGCTGTTTTTT. Protein: CASSFGLAGVTGELFF.

The rearrangement joins TRBV19 to TRBJ2-7, with 7 nucleotides matching TRBD2. CDR1 and CDR2 (germline): LNHDA, SQIVND (reference sequence). Trimming cost V 0 bases and J 2 bases; bases outside gene matches: 4. This CDR3 has 15 amino acids. The CDR3 DNA follows: TGTGCCAGTAGTATAGAGGGAGGGAGGCCCTACGAGCAGTACTTC. This codes for CASSIEGGRPYEQYF. The full variable domain, rest sourced from reference TRBV19 and TRBJ2-7, is DGGITQSPKYLFRKEGQNVTLSCEQNLNHDAMYWYRQDPGQGLRLIYYSQIVNDFQKGDIAEGYSVSREKKESFPLTVTSAQKNPTAFYLCASSIEGGRPYEQYFGPGTRLTVT.

The genes are TRBV7-2 and TRBJ2-5, with 10 bases identical to TRBD2. The CDR3 runs to 14 residues. Germline-derived CDR1 and CDR2 are SGHTA and FQGNSA. Trimming at V came to 4 bases and at J to 4 bases, leaving 3 bases not matched to a gene. This chain's CDR3 is CASSSSSGGETQYF. DNA of the CDR3: TGTGCCAGCAGCTCCTCTAGCGGGGGAGAGACCCAGTACTTC.

The V call is TRBV11-2, the J call TRBJ1-5, with no clear D. Germline lookup yields CDR1 SGHAT and CDR2 FQNNGV. The V gene lost 1 base and the J gene lost 11 bases, with 9 bases spanning the gap. This CDR3 spans 12 amino acids. The chain's CDR3 is CASSLAGSSQHF. The DNA of the CDR3 is TGTGCCAGCAGCTTAGCGGGTTCCTCCCAGCATTTT.

The chain joins TRBV7-2 to TRBJ2-2; weak D call: TRBD2 (6 bases). V lost 3 bases and J lost 5, with 7 bases in between. Germline V gene lookup returns CDR1 SGHTA and CDR2 FQGNSA. There are 13 residues in the CDR3. The CDR3 DNA reads TGTGCCAGCAGCTTGACTAGTACCGGGGAGCTGTTTTTT. Translation gives CASSLTSTGELFF.

The gene calls are TRBV6-5 and TRBJ1-1, with D tentatively TRBD1 (6 bases). Germline V gives CDR1 MNHEY, CDR2 SVGAGI. This CDR3 is 13 amino acids long. Trimming shortened V by 6 bases and J by 7 bases, and 15 bases separated the two germline ends. The CDR3 DNA is TGTGCCAGCAGCGATGGACAGCCTAATGAAGCTTTCTTT. It yields the protein CASSDGQPNEAFF.

The chain carries TRBV30 and TRBJ1-5; a possible D gene is TRBD1 (5 bases). The CDR3 loop spans 16 amino acids. The germline V gene has CDR1 GTSNPN and CDR2 SVGIG (reference sequence). The V end lost 0 bases, the J end lost 0 bases, and 12 bases lay between the germline ends. The CDR3 here is CAWSVGEVFSNQPQHF. In DNA form, the CDR3 reads TGTGCCTGGAGTGTAGGGGAGGTCTTTAGCAATCAGCCCCAGCATTTT.

This chain uses TRBV5-1 with TRBJ2-5; 9 bases line up with TRBD2. Germline CDR1 is SGHRS and CDR2 is YFSETQ. Trimming took 0 bases from V and 5 from J; bases not matched to a gene: 11. This CDR3 has 17 amino acids. The CDR3 DNA sequence: TGCGCCAGCAGCTTGGCTGCGCTTAGCGGGAGCGGGGAGACCCAGTACTTC. Translated, it gives CASSLAALSGSGETQYF.

The chain couples TRBV19 to TRBJ2-7; possibly TRBD1 for D (5 bases). Trimming pared 6 bases from V and 7 bases from J, leaving 22 bases between. Germline CDR1 reads LNHDA; CDR2 reads SQIVND (reference sequence). This CDR3 has 15 residues. CDR3 DNA: TGTGCCAGTAGGCGAGGCGACAGAAGGTCGTGGGAGCAGTACTTC. It translates to CASRRGDRRSWEQYF. Variable domain in full (rest from reference TRBV19 and TRBJ2-7): DGGITQSPKYLFRKEGQNVTLSCEQNLNHDAMYWYRQDPGQGLRLIYYSQIVNDFQKGDIAEGYSVSREKKESFPLTVTSAQKNPTAFYLCASRRGDRRSWEQYFGPGTRLTVT.